This is a list of T cell receptor beta chains from one sample in a study of shared clonotypes between healthy human individuals. The data were produced by immunoSEQ multiplex PCR, yet TCRdb's version contains in-frame clones alone and is incomplete. Of 2 million to 2.5 million clones listed, approximately 93% are singletons. The sample consisted of naive CD4+ T cells from PBMCs. These receptors were taken from a man younger than 35 in good health. Some clones in this sample may be carry-over from other donors' samples. The CDR3 runs from the conserved cysteine through the conserved F or W. D genes are given only for firm matches. Clone size, where shown, is once, few, many, or a class for clones that have expanded.

>-|TRBD1|TRBV7-9|TRBJ2-7
CASSLGTGAGEQYF
TGTGCCAGCAGCTTAGGCACAGGGGCTGGCGAGCAGTACTTC
>once|TRBD1|TRBV28|TRBJ1-4
CASSLGDRAGLFF
TGTGCCAGCAGTTTAGGGGACAGGGCTGGGCTGTTTTTT
>-|-|TRBV11-2|TRBJ2-7
CASSPTKPGDEQYF
TGTGCCAGCAGCCCGACAAAGCCCGGGGACGAGCAGTACTTC
>-|-|TRBV7-9|TRBJ2-3
CASSAGVNTQYF
TGTGCCAGCAGCGCAGGTGTGAATACGCAGTATTTT
>-|-|TRBV7-8|TRBJ2-7
CASSSLNEQYF
TGTGCCAGCAGCTCCCTTAACGAGCAGTACTTC
>-|-|TRBV7-9|TRBJ1-5
CASSAGTQSNQPQHF
TGTGCCAGCAGCGCCGGGACACAAAGCAATCAGCCCCAGCATTTT
>-|-|TRBV11-2|TRBJ2-3
CASSPRGAGDTQYF
TGTGCCAGCAGTCCCCGGGGGGCGGGAGATACGCAGTATTTT
>-|-|TRBV5-1|TRBJ1-3
CASSVDGPSGNTIYF
TGCGCCAGCAGCGTGGACGGACCCTCTGGAAACACCATATATTTT
>-|TRBD1|TRBV6-5|TRBJ2-2
CASRQGQNTGELFF
TGTGCCAGCAGACAGGGGCAGAACACCGGGGAGCTGTTTTTT
>once|-|TRBV15|TRBJ2-7
CATSRDISGVYEQYF
TGTGCCACCAGCAGAGATATTTCTGGGGTCTACGAGCAGTACTTC
>-|-|TRBV4-1|TRBJ1-4
CASSQTQGGEKLFF
TGCGCCAGCAGCCAAACACAGGGAGGTGAAAAACTGTTTTTT